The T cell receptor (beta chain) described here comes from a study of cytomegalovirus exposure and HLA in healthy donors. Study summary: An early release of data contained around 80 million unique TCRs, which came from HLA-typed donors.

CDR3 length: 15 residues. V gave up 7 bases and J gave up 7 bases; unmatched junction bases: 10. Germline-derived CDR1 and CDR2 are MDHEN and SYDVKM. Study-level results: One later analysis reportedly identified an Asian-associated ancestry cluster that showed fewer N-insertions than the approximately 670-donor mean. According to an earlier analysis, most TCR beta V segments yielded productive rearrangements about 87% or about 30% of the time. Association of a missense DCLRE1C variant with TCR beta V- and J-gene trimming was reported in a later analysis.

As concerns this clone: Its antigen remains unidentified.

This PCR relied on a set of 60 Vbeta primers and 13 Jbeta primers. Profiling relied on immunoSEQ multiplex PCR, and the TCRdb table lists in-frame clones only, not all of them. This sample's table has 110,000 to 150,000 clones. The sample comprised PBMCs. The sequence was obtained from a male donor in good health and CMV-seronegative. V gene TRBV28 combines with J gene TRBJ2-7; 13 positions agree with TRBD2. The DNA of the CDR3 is TGTGCCAGCACGGCGACTAGCGGGGGGCCGGGGGAGCAGTACTTC. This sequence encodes CASTATSGGPGEQYF. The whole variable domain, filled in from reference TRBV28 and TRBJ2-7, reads DVKVTQSSRYLVKRTGEKVFLECVQDMDHENMFWYRQDPGLGLRLIYFSYDVKMKEKGDIPEGYSVSREKKERFSLILESASTNQTSMYLCASTATSGGPGEQYFGPGTRLTVT.